Shown below are 18 T cell receptor beta chains from a single sample sequenced in a study of cytotoxic CD8 clonotypes in ibrutinib-treated CLL. Produced via immunoSEQ multiplex PCR; TCRdb's table is partial and in-frame only. The profile shows 29,000 or so clones, about three quarters of them singletons. This specimen was PBMCs, taken after 36 months of ibrutinib treatment. The receptors here all came from a human donor with chronic lymphocytic leukemia.

This clone has only one observation. The chain uses TRBV7-9 and TRBJ2-7; D gene uncertain. V shed 1 base and J shed 7 bases, with 5 bases lying between them. The V gene's germline CDR1 is SEHNR and CDR2 FQNEAQ (reference sequence). The CDR3 sequence is 11 residues long. Here the CDR3 reads CASSLVGEQYF. CDR3 DNA sequence: TGTGCCAGCAGCTTAGTGGGGGAGCAGTACTTC.

This rearrangement joins TRBV19 to TRBJ2-7; D is unclear. CDR1 is LNHDA and CDR2 is SQIVND in the germline V gene (reference sequence). The CDR3 loop spans 13 amino acids. Trimming shortened V by 7 bases and J by 0 bases, and 10 bases separated the two germline ends. CDR3 coding DNA: TGTGCCAGTACGGAGACGGGCTCCTACGAGCAGTACTTC. Its translation: CASTETGSYEQYF.

The chain joins TRBV9 to TRBJ1-2; a possible D gene is TRBD1 (5 bases). The CDR3 runs 14 residues. Germline values: CDR1 SGDLS, CDR2 YYNGEE. V lost 4 bases and J 4 bases, leaving 14 bases between the germline ends. In nucleotides, the CDR3 is TGTGCCAGCAGCCCTTCTGACAGCCCCTATGGCTACACCTTC. It codes for CASSPSDSPYGYTF.

As DNA, the CDR3 is TGTGCCAGCAGCTTAGGTCAGAGCTCCTACGAGCAGTACTTC. Translated: CASSLGQSSYEQYF. J is TRBJ2-7 and V is TRBV5-4; no definite D call. CDR3 size: 14 residues. Germline CDR1 is SGHNT and CDR2 is YYREEE (reference sequence). V was trimmed by 2 bases and J by 0 bases, leaving 9 bases between them.

The chain carries TRBV7-9 and TRBJ2-3, with TRBD2 as a possible D gene (6 bases). Per germline, CDR1 SEHNR and CDR2 FQNEAQ (reference sequence). There are 15 residues in the CDR3. V was pared by 5 bases and J by 0 bases, with 12 bases between. DNA of the CDR3: TGTGCCAGCAGCCCCCGGAGGGACAGCACAGATACGCAGTATTTT. It codes for CASSPRRDSTDTQYF.

This clone was observed a single time. The J gene is TRBJ2-3, the V gene TRBV28; D not certain. The CDR3 consists of 16 residues. Trimming pared 3 bases from V and 1 base from J, leaving 14 bases between. The germline V gene has CDR1 MDHEN and CDR2 SYDVKM. The CDR3 region has the DNA TGTGCCAGCAGTTTGTGGTCTCCGACGGGCACAGATACGCAGTATTTT. It specifies CASSLWSPTGTDTQYF.

The chain carries TRBV5-6 and TRBJ1-1, with D perhaps TRBD1 (5 bases). This CDR3 contains 14 residues. V was trimmed by 2 bases and J by 9 bases, leaving 17 bases between them. Looked up from germline, CDR1 is SGHDT and CDR2 is YYEEEE. The CDR3 DNA sequence: TGTGCCAGCAGCTTAGAAGAGGGGTTAAATAAAGCTTTCTTT. Translating gives CASSLEEGLNKAFF.

The V gene is TRBV7-9, the J gene TRBJ1-5; no clear D gene. Trimming removed 2 bases at V and 8 bases at J, with 7 bases between. Per germline, CDR1 SEHNR and CDR2 FQNEAQ (reference sequence). CDR3 length: 12 amino acids. The DNA of the CDR3 is TGTGCCAGCAGCTTACCCCCGGAGCCCCAGCATTTT. It is translated as CASSLPPEPQHF.

V gene TRBV7-2 combines with J gene TRBJ1-5; D is unclear. Germline CDR1 reads SGHTA; CDR2 reads FQGNSA. The germline V and J ends were trimmed by 3 bases and 0 bases, with 9 bases remaining between them. The CDR3 runs 15 residues. The CDR3 protein is CASSFSISSNQPQHF. The CDR3 nucleotides are TGTGCCAGCAGCTTCTCGATATCTAGCAATCAGCCCCAGCATTTT.

The rearrangement uses TRBV7-2 and TRBJ1-6; D possibly corresponds to TRBD1 (5 bases). Trimming removed 1 base from V and 8 bases from J, with 21 bases in between. The CDR3 is 18 residues long. Germline CDR1 and CDR2: SGHTA and FQGNSA. The CDR3 DNA is TGTGCCAGCAGCTTAGAAGTTAGTCTCGGGGGTGGTGATTCACCCCTCCACTTT. This sequence encodes CASSLEVSLGGGDSPLHF.

This sequence joins TRBV5-1 and TRBJ1-1, with 7 nucleotides matching TRBD1. The germline gives CDR1 SGHRS, CDR2 YFSETQ. The length of the CDR3 is 15 residues. The V segment lost 4 bases and the J segment 4 bases; nucleotides outside the gene matches: 10. CDR3 nucleotide sequence: TGCGCCAGCAGCCCCGACAGGGCGAAATCCACTGAAGCTTTCTTT. Translating gives CASSPDRAKSTEAFF.

The chain employs TRBV27 and TRBJ1-1; perhaps TRBD1 as D (6 bases). CDR3 size: 13 residues. CDR1 and CDR2 from the germline V gene are MNHEY and SMNVEV (reference sequence). V gave up 6 bases and J gave up 3 bases, with 11 bases separating them. The CDR3 nucleotides are TGTGCCAGCAGCACAGGGTATTACACTGAAGCTTTCTTT. This sequence encodes CASSTGYYTEAFF.

In this sample, this clone turned up once. This chain connects TRBV7-9 to TRBJ2-7; 7 positions match TRBD2. The germline gives CDR1 SEHNR, CDR2 FQNEAQ (reference sequence). This CDR3 comprises 14 residues. V lost 5 bases, J lost 3 bases, and 7 bases stayed unmatched. This CDR3 reads CASSPGGGGYEQYF. In DNA, the CDR3 is TGTGCCAGCAGCCCGGGAGGCGGCGGCTACGAGCAGTACTTC.

The rearrangement links TRBV7-3 to TRBJ1-6; TRBD1 might be the D (5 bases). There are 16 residues in the CDR3. V lost 2 bases to trimming and J lost 9 bases, with 17 bases between them. Germline loops: CDR1 SGHTA, CDR2 FQGTGA. CDR3 sequence: CASSLGRGRVASPLHF. For the CDR3, the DNA is TGTGCCAGCAGCTTAGGACGGGGCAGGGTGGCTTCACCCCTCCACTTT. Combining the CDR3 with reference TRBV7-3 and TRBJ1-6 gives the whole variable domain GAGVSQTPSNKVTEKGKYVELRCDPISGHTALYWYRQSLGQGPEFLIYFQGTGAADDSGLPNDRFFAVRPEGSVSTLKIQRTERGDSAVYLCASSLGRGRVASPLHFGNGTRLTVT.

V and J are TRBV4-1 and TRBJ2-2; the match to TRBD2 covers 9 bases. The ends lost 5 bases at V and 7 bases at J; junction bases unmatched: 5. Germline CDR1 and CDR2: MGHRA and YSYEKL. The CDR3 spans 14 residues. The CDR3, as DNA: TGCGCCAGCAGCTCGGGACTAGCTATCGGGGAGCTGTTTTTT. Encoded protein: CASSSGLAIGELFF.

The genes are TRBV13 and TRBJ2-7; no reliable D call. The CDR3 consists of 13 residues. Germline V CDR1 and CDR2: PRHDT, FYEKMQ (reference sequence). Deletions cut 5 bases from V and 1 base from J, with 9 bases between. The DNA for the CDR3 is TGTGCCAGCAGCCCATACGGATCCTACGAGCAGTACTTC. It is translated as CASSPYGSYEQYF. The full variable domain, rest sourced from reference TRBV13 and TRBJ2-7, is AAGVIQSPRHLIKEKRETATLKCYPIPRHDTVYWYQQGPGQDPQFLISFYEKMQSDKGSIPDRFSAQQFSDYHSELNMSSLELGDSALYFCASSPYGSYEQYFGPGTRLTVT.

The chain uses TRBV30 and TRBJ2-3; D unclear. The CDR3 consists of 13 residues. V gave up 1 base and J gave up 1 base, with 6 bases separating them. Germline V gene sequence: CDR1 GTSNPN, CDR2 SVGIG (reference sequence). The CDR3 loop reads CAWSDSRTDTQYF. The CDR3 DNA sequence: TGTGCCTGGAGTGACTCGCGCACAGATACGCAGTATTTT.

V and J are TRBV11-2 and TRBJ2-6, with a tentative D call TRBD1 (6 bases). Trimming stripped 4 bases from V and 2 bases from J, with 6 bases between. Germline V gene sequence: CDR1 SGHAT, CDR2 FQNNGV. The CDR3 is made up of 14 amino acids. The DNA of the CDR3 is TGTGCCAGCAGCTGGACAGCTGGGGCCAACGTCCTGACTTTC. Residues: CASSWTAGANVLTF.